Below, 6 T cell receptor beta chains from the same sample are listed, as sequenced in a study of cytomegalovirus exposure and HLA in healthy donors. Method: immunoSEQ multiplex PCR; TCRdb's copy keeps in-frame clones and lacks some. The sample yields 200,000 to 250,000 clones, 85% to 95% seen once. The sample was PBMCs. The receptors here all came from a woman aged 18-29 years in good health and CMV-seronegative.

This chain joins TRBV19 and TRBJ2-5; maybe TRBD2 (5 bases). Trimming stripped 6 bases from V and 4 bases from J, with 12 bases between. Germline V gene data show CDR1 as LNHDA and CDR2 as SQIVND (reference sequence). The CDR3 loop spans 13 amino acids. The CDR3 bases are TGTGCCAGTAGAAAACTGGAGGTAGAGACCCAGTACTTC. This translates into CASRKLEVETQYF.

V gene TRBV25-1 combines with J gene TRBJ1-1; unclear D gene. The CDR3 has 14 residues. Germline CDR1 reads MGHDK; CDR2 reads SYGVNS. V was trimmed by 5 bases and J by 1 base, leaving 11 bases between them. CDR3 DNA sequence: TGTGCCAGCAGTCCCGGACGGGGGAACACTGAAGCTTTCTTT. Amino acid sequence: CASSPGRGNTEAFF.

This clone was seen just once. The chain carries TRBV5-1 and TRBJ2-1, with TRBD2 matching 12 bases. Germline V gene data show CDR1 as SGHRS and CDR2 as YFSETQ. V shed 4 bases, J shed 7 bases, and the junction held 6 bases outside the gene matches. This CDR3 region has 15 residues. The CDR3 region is CASSVTSGRSNEQFF. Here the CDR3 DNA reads TGCGCCAGCAGCGTTACTAGCGGGAGGAGTAATGAGCAGTTCTTC.

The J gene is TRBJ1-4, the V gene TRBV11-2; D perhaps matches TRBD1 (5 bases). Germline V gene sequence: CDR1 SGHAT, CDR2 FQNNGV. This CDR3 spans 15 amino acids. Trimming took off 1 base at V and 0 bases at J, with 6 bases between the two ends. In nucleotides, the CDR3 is TGTGCCAGCAGCTTAGTAGGGGCAACTAATGAAAAACTGTTTTTT. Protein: CASSLVGATNEKLFF.

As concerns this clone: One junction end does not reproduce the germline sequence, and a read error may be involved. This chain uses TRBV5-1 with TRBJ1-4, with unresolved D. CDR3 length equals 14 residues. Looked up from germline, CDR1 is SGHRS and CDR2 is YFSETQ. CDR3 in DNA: TGCGCCAGCGGCTTGGACTTCAAGAATGAAAAACTGTTTTTT. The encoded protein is CASGLDFKNEKLFF.

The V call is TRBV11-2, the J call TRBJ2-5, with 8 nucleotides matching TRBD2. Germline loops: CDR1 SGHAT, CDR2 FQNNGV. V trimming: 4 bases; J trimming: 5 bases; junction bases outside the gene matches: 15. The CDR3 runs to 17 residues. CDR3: CASSSNIAGISLETQYF. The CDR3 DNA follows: TGTGCCAGCAGCTCAAATATAGCGGGAATAAGCTTGGAGACCCAGTACTTC.